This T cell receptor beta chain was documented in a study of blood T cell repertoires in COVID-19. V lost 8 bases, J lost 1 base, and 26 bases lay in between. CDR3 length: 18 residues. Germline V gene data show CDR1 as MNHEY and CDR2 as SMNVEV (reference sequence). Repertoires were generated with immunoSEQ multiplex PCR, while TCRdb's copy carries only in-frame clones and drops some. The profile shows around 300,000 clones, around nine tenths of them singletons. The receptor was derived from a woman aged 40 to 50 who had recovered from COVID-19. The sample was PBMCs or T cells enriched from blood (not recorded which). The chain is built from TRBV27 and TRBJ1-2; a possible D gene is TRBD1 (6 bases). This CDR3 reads CASPGGHRPPLRNYGYTF. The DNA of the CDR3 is TGTGCCAGCCCGGGGGGACATCGTCCCCCTCTTCGTAACTATGGCTACACCTTC.